A selection of T cell receptor beta chains follows, all from one sample in a study of tumor-infiltrating lymphocytes in primary liver carcinoma. TCRdb reprocessed the multiplex PCR reads with MiXCR, giving one entry per CDR3 protein. The sample lists 150,000 to 200,000 distinct CDR3 sequences, about 55% occurring once. The sample comprised peripheral blood. All receptors derive from a man aged 35 to 55 with primary liver carcinoma and hepatitis B virus infection. Both conserved end residues are part of each CDR3. A D gene is named only where the DNA matches it firmly.

d_call: TRBD1; j_call: TRBJ2-5; v_call: TRBV4-2; cdr3_aa: CASSRETGLQETQYF; cdr3_nt: TGTGCCAGCAGCCGAGAGACAGGGCTGCAAGAGACCCAGTACTTC
d_call: .; j_call: TRBJ2-7; v_call: TRBV6-6; cdr3_aa: CASSYSRVSGGYEQYF; cdr3_nt: TGTGCCAGCAGTTACTCGCGTGTCTCCGGGGGCTACGAGCAGTACTTC
d_call: TRBD2; j_call: TRBJ2-1; v_call: TRBV11-2; cdr3_aa: CANSLETASGRANEQFF; cdr3_nt: TGTGCCAACAGCTTAGAGACTGCTAGCGGGAGGGCTAATGAGCAGTTCTTC
d_call: TRBD1; j_call: TRBJ1-1; v_call: TRBV10-3; cdr3_aa: CATQTGAGTEAFF; cdr3_nt: TGTGCCACCCAGACAGGGGCGGGCACTGAAGCTTTCTTT
d_call: TRBD2; j_call: TRBJ2-1; v_call: TRBV11-1; cdr3_aa: CDSSLGLAGEIDNEQFF; cdr3_nt: TGCGACAGCAGCCTGGGACTAGCGGGAGAGATTGACAATGAGCAGTTCTTC
d_call: TRBD2; j_call: TRBJ2-1; v_call: TRBV6-2/TRBV6-3; cdr3_aa: CASSALLLAGGYNEQFF; cdr3_nt: TGTGCCAGCAGCGCACTGCTTCTAGCGGGGGGTTACAATGAGCAGTTCTTC
d_call: .; j_call: TRBJ1-6; v_call: TRBV12-3/TRBV12-4; cdr3_aa: CASTLGPVTESPLHF; cdr3_nt: TGTGCCAGCACCTTGGGTCCGGTAACGGAGTCACCCCTCCACTTT
d_call: TRBD1; j_call: TRBJ1-4; v_call: TRBV7-9; cdr3_aa: CASSSTGSGNEKLFF; cdr3_nt: TGTGCCAGCAGCTCGACAGGGAGTGGTAATGAAAAACTGTTTTTT
d_call: .; j_call: TRBJ1-5; v_call: TRBV19; cdr3_aa: CASSIGAGTLYQPQHF; cdr3_nt: TGTGCCAGTAGTATAGGAGCAGGGACCCTTTATCAGCCCCAGCATTTT
d_call: .; j_call: TRBJ1-5; v_call: TRBV4-1; cdr3_aa: CASSQDLTVGQPQHF; cdr3_nt: TGCGCCAGCAGCCAAGATCTTACAGTGGGTCAGCCCCAGCATTTT